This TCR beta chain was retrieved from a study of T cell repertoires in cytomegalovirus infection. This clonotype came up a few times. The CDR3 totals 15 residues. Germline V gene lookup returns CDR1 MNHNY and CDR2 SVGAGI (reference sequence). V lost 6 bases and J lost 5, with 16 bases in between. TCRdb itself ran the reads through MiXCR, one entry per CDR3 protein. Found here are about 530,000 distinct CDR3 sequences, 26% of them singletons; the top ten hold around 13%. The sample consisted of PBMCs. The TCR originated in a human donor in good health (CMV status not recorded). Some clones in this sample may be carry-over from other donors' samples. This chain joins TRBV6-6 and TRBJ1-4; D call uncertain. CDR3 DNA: TGTGCCAGCAGGCCACCAATATCCGGGAATGAAAAACTGTTTTTT. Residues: CASRPPISGNEKLFF.